A single sample gave rise to the 14 T cell receptor beta chains below, sequenced in a study of neurological immune-mediated disorders. Time point in this sample: longitudinal time-point 1 (baseline). One entry per CDR3 protein, called by TCRdb with MiXCR from the 5' RACE reads. The sample holds tens of thousands of distinct CDR3 sequences, 3% to 3.5% seen once. The specimen was PBMCs. These receptors were taken from a woman between 55 and 75 years old with multiple sclerosis.

This clonotype was counted at least ten times. CDR3 in amino acids: CASSLVGNSGTQETQYF. In DNA form, the CDR3 reads TGTGCCAGCAGCTTGGTTGGTAATAGCGGAACCCAAGAGACCCAGTACTTC. This chain uses TRBV7-2 with TRBJ2-5; D might be TRBD2 (6 bases). Germline CDR1 and CDR2: SGHTA and FQGNSA. Trimming removed 3 bases from V and 1 base from J, with 18 bases in between. The CDR3 has 17 amino acids.

This clonotype appeared many times. This chain links TRBV20-1 with TRBJ1-3; the D is unclear. V lost 5 bases, J lost 3 bases, and 5 bases lay in between. The CDR3 is 11 amino acids. Germline V gene lookup returns CDR1 DFQATT and CDR2 SNEGSKA (reference sequence). The CDR3: CSAGGGNTIYF. DNA of the CDR3: TGCAGTGCTGGCGGTGGAAACACCATATATTTT.

This clonotype was seen at least ten times. V usage is TRBV24-1 and J usage is TRBJ2-7, with 11 bases fitting TRBD1. The V and J ends lost 3 bases and 7 bases, in that order; junction bases with no gene match: 7. Germline CDR1 reads KGHDR; CDR2 reads SFDVKD. There are 15 residues in the CDR3. CDR3 sequence: CATSDTGTGGLEQYF. As DNA, the CDR3 is TGTGCCACCAGTGATACCGGGACAGGGGGATTAGAGCAGTACTTC.

Ten or more counts support this clonotype. The chain recombines TRBV5-1 with TRBJ2-5; no clear D. The V end was cut by 2 bases, the J end by 2 bases, with 10 bases between. Germline CDR1 is SGHRS and CDR2 is YFSETQ. This CDR3 contains 14 residues. CDR3 sequence: CASSFRRGQETQYF. In DNA, the CDR3 is TGCGCCAGCAGCTTCCGGCGTGGACAAGAGACCCAGTACTTC. Together with reference TRBV5-1 and TRBJ2-5, the CDR3 gives the full variable domain: KAGVTQTPRYLIKTRGQQVTLSCSPISGHRSVSWYQQTPGQGLQFLFEYFSETQRNKGNFPGRFSGRQFSNSRSEMNVSTLELGDSALYLCASSFRRGQETQYFGPGTRLLVL.

In its sample, this clonotype is medium-sized. V gene TRBV10-2 combines with J gene TRBJ1-3; the D is unclear. Trimming shortened V by 2 bases and J by 0 bases, and 11 bases separated the two germline ends. Germline loops: CDR1 WSHSY, CDR2 SAAADI. This CDR3 region has 16 residues. CDR3 amino acids: CASSEPPKSSGNTIYF. The DNA for the CDR3 is TGCGCCAGCAGTGAGCCACCTAAGAGCTCTGGAAACACCATATATTTT.

This clonotype came up a few times. The V and J genes are TRBV10-3 and TRBJ1-4; 10 nucleotides align to TRBD1. V lost 5 bases to trimming and J lost 6 bases; unmatched junction nucleotides: 9. Germline V gives CDR1 ENHRY, CDR2 SYGVKD. The CDR3 is made up of 16 amino acids. Written as DNA, the CDR3 is TGTGCCATCAGTCCCCGCCTGACAGGGGGCTATGAAAAACTGTTTTTT. It translates to CAISPRLTGGYEKLFF.

This clonotype occurred a few times. V and J are TRBV29-1 and TRBJ1-1; D uncertain. V shed 3 bases and J shed 10 bases, with 12 bases lying between them. Germline loops: CDR1 SQVTM, CDR2 ANQGSEA. This CDR3 is built from 11 residues. As DNA, the CDR3 is TGCAGCGTTGAGAAGGCGGGTTTAGCTTTCTTT. It translates to CSVEKAGLAFF.

This clonotype was counted at least ten times. The V call is TRBV10-1, the J call TRBJ2-2; 9 bases map to TRBD1. The germline V gene has CDR1 WNHNN and CDR2 SYGVQD (reference sequence). The CDR3 loop spans 14 amino acids. With 8 bases clipped from V and 4 bases from J, the junction kept 5 bases outside the gene matches. The CDR3 DNA reads TGCGCCAGCGGCGGGACAGGGCCCACCGGGGAGCTGTTTTTT. As protein: CASGGTGPTGELFF.

Many counts were recorded for this clonotype. The V and J genes are TRBV5-1 and TRBJ2-1, with 10 positions matching TRBD1. Germline-derived CDR1 and CDR2 are SGHRS and YFSETQ. Losses at the gene ends were 5 bases for V and 10 bases for J; bases not matched to a gene: 9. The CDR3 is made up of 14 amino acids. As DNA, the CDR3 is TGCGCCAGCAGACGGGACAGGGGAACGGGGGAGCAGTTCTTC. This gives the protein CASRRDRGTGEQFF.

Concerning this clonotype: A much larger clone differs from this one at a single base, so this may be a read error. The chain combines TRBV20-1 with TRBJ2-6, with D possibly being TRBD1 or TRBD2 (5 bases each). The CDR3 contains 12 residues. Germline V gives CDR1 DFQATT, CDR2 SNEGSKA (reference sequence). CDR3 sequence (DNA): TGCAGTGCTATATTCGGGGCCAAAGTCCTGACTTTC. This encodes CSAIFGAKVLTF.

At least ten counts were recorded for this clonotype. This chain connects TRBV12-3 or TRBV12-4 to TRBJ2-7; a possible D gene is TRBD1 (5 bases). This CDR3 has 15 residues. V was trimmed by 6 bases and J by 5 bases, leaving 20 bases between them. As DNA, the CDR3 is TGTGCCAGCAGCTGGATGGGGCTATATCTCCACGAGCAGTACTTC. Encoded protein: CASSWMGLYLHEQYF.

This clonotype was seen ten or more times. This sequence joins TRBV20-1 and TRBJ2-7, with D perhaps TRBD1 or TRBD2 (5 bases each). V lost 7 bases, J lost 1 base, and 14 bases lay in between. The germline gives CDR1 DFQATT, CDR2 SNEGSKA (reference sequence). The CDR3 runs 13 residues. The CDR3 coding sequence is TGCAGTGTGAGGGGTGACACGTCCTACGAGCAGTACTTC. Translated: CSVRGDTSYEQYF.

This clonotype was detected many times. The chain employs TRBV12-3 or TRBV12-4 and TRBJ1-2; D might be TRBD1 (5 bases). With 3 bases removed from V and 6 bases from J, the gap between germline ends came to 17 bases. The CDR3 covers 15 residues. The CDR3 protein is CASSFPSGGTDGYTF. CDR3 nucleotide sequence: TGTGCCAGCAGTTTCCCGTCGGGGGGTACGGATGGCTACACCTTC.

There are many counts of this clonotype. CDR3 residues: CASSFLGGRSSYNEQFF. The CDR3 DNA follows: TGCGCCAGCAGCTTCCTCGGGGGCCGTAGCTCCTACAATGAGCAGTTCTTC. The chain uses TRBV5-1 and TRBJ2-1; either TRBD1 or TRBD2 may fit D (6 bases each). The germline CDR1 and CDR2 sequences are SGHRS and YFSETQ. V gave up 2 bases and J gave up 0 bases, with 15 bases separating them. The CDR3 loop spans 17 amino acids.